This is a list of T cell receptor beta chains from one sample in a study of T cells after yellow fever vaccination. TCRdb recomputed calls from the 5' RACE reads with MiXCR, one row per CDR3 protein. The data contain around 340,000 distinct CDR3 sequences, 12% of them seen just once; the ten biggest clones take up 3.2%. The specimen was CD4+ T cells sorted from PBMCs, collected 15 days after the yellow fever booster vaccination. The receptor source for this set is a man aged 18 to 29 who received the YFV17D yellow fever vaccine. CDR3s include the opening cysteine and the closing phenylalanine or tryptophan. D genes are given only for firm matches. Some rows have no size entry. The others give once, few or many, or a class for an expanded clone.

TRBV11-2	.	TRBJ2-3	.	CASSGIGGRTDTQYF	TGTGCCAGCAGCGGTATCGGGGGACGCACAGATACGCAGTATTTT
TRBV4-3	.	TRBJ1-2	.	CASSQDPRGDKYGYTF	TGCGCCAGCAGCCAAGACCCGCGGGGTGATAAATATGGCTACACCTTC
TRBV6-5	.	TRBJ1-1	.	CASSYPHGSRAFF	TGTGCCAGCAGTTACCCCCACGGCTCGCGAGCTTTCTTT
TRBV5-1	TRBD2	TRBJ2-1	few	CASSLGIAGIDEQFF	TGCGCCAGCAGCTTGGGGATAGCGGGGATAGATGAGCAGTTCTTC
TRBV7-9	TRBD1	TRBJ2-1	.	CASSQQTGGNYNEQFF	TGTGCCAGCAGCCAGCAGACAGGGGGGAACTACAATGAGCAGTTCTTC
TRBV30	.	TRBJ2-5	few	CAWIRAGKETQYF	TGTGCCTGGATCAGGGCCGGAAAAGAGACCCAGTACTTC
TRBV30	TRBD1	TRBJ1-4	.	CAWSWGDSNEKLFF	TGTGCCTGGAGTTGGGGGGACAGTAATGAAAAACTGTTTTTT
TRBV5-1	.	TRBJ2-1	.	CASISPGRDEQFF	TGCGCCAGCATTTCACCGGGTAGGGATGAGCAGTTCTTC
TRBV7-2	.	TRBJ1-5	few	CASSWGTGRESSQHF	TGTGCCAGCAGCTGGGGAACCGGGAGGGAGAGTTCCCAGCATTTT
TRBV30	TRBD2	TRBJ2-3	.	CAWSVAGGLLHTDTQYF	TGTGCCTGGTCGGTAGCGGGGGGACTACTGCACACAGATACGCAGTATTTT
TRBV24-1	TRBD1	TRBJ2-7	.	CATSDPIGTGTGDEQYF	TGTGCCACCAGTGACCCGATCGGGACAGGGACAGGGGACGAGCAGTACTTC
TRBV4-3	TRBD1	TRBJ2-7	many	CASSRDRVTYEQYF	TGCGCCAGCTCCCGGGACAGGGTAACCTACGAGCAGTACTTC
TRBV29-1	TRBD1	TRBJ1-4	.	CSAIARDSIGKLFF	TGCAGCGCCATAGCTCGGGACAGCATTGGAAAACTGTTTTTT
TRBV20-1	.	TRBJ1-1	few	CSAKLAGYNTEAFF	TGCAGTGCCAAGTTGGCGGGATATAACACTGAAGCTTTCTTT
TRBV12-3/TRBV12-4	.	TRBJ1-2	many	CASAGPLASYTF	TGTGCCAGCGCGGGACCACTGGCCAGCTACACCTTC
TRBV6-2/TRBV6-3	.	TRBJ2-7	.	CASSGNLGTARAYEQYF	TGTGCCAGCAGTGGAAACCTCGGGACGGCGAGGGCCTACGAGCAGTACTTC
TRBV15	.	TRBJ2-4	many	CATSRDPGTQPNF	TGTGCCACCAGCAGAGATCCGGGGACCCAGCCCAACTTC
TRBV7-6	.	TRBJ2-2	.	CASSLIGMNTGELFF	TGTGCCAGCAGCTTAATCGGGATGAACACCGGGGAGCTGTTTTTT
TRBV28	.	TRBJ1-5	.	CASQIGGGAGNQPQHF	TGTGCCAGCCAAATCGGGGGTGGGGCGGGCAATCAGCCCCAGCATTTT
TRBV2	.	TRBJ1-2	once	CASSGGPHSEGYTF	TGTGCCAGCAGTGGTGGACCGCATTCGGAAGGCTACACCTTC
TRBV20-1	TRBD2	TRBJ2-3	.	CSAYQLGGDDTQYF	TGCAGTGCCTACCAGTTGGGGGGGGACGATACGCAGTATTTT
TRBV7-6	.	TRBJ2-5	few	CASSQDWSQNQETQYF	TGTGCCAGCAGCCAGGACTGGAGTCAAAACCAAGAGACCCAGTACTTC
TRBV5-6	.	TRBJ1-3	.	CASSRPFARGSGNTIYF	TGTGCCAGCAGCCGCCCGTTCGCGCGGGGCTCTGGAAACACCATATATTTT
TRBV12-3/TRBV12-4	TRBD2	TRBJ2-3	.	CASSPGLAGGRAQYF	TGTGCCAGCAGCCCTGGACTAGCGGGGGGGCGAGCGCAGTATTTT
TRBV29-1	TRBD2	TRBJ2-5	.	CSVPTSGAETQYF	TGCAGCGTTCCGACTAGCGGGGCAGAGACCCAGTACTTC
TRBV19	.	TRBJ1-2	many	CASSTTGFGAYGYTF	TGTGCCAGTAGCACGACAGGCTTCGGCGCCTATGGCTACACCTTC
TRBV15	.	TRBJ2-2	few	CATYEGNTGELFF	TGTGCCACCTATGAAGGGAACACCGGGGAGCTGTTTTTT
TRBV14	TRBD2	TRBJ2-1	.	CASSLSPGLAVPLNVEQFF	TGTGCCAGCAGCTTATCCCCGGGACTAGCGGTCCCCCTCAATGTGGAGCAGTTCTTC
TRBV2	.	TRBJ2-7	.	CASNKGTLLLTYEQYF	TGTGCCAGCAACAAGGGGACTCTCTTATTAACCTACGAGCAGTACTTC
TRBV6-5	.	TRBJ1-6	.	CASSRGRRTSPLHF	TGTGCCAGCAGTCGGGGCAGGAGAACCTCACCCCTCCACTTT
TRBV12-3/TRBV12-4	.	TRBJ1-3	few	CASSQSISGNTIYF	TGTGCCAGCAGTCAATCCATCTCTGGAAACACCATATATTTT
TRBV20-1	TRBD1	TRBJ2-3	.	CSGTQGSTDTQYF	TGCAGTGGTACACAGGGGTCCACAGATACGCAGTATTTT
TRBV7-8	TRBD2	TRBJ2-3	few	CASSLGLAGVDTQYF	TGTGCCAGCAGCTTGGGACTAGCGGGCGTTGACACGCAGTATTTT
TRBV20-1	.	TRBJ2-3	.	CSARADTQYF	TGCAGTGCCCGAGCGGATACGCAGTATTTT
TRBV19	TRBD1	TRBJ1-3	few	CASSIGTEVSGNTIYF	TGTGCCAGTAGTATTGGGACAGAAGTCTCTGGAAACACCATATATTTT
TRBV5-1	.	TRBJ1-5	.	CASSLDGQGGQPQHF	TGCGCCAGCAGCTTGGATGGGCAGGGAGGTCAGCCCCAGCATTTT
TRBV2	.	TRBJ2-5	many	CASGQGQTSEETQYF	TGTGCCAGCGGACAGGGCCAGACTAGCGAAGAGACCCAGTACTTC
TRBV5-1	.	TRBJ2-5	many	CASSLEIGVETQYF	TGCGCCAGCAGCTTGGAAATAGGGGTGGAGACCCAGTACTTC
TRBV9	TRBD1	TRBJ2-5	few	CASSVTPDRQETQYF	TGTGCCAGCAGCGTAACCCCGGACAGGCAAGAGACCCAGTACTTC
TRBV20-1	.	TRBJ2-1	.	CSARRGGPSYNEQFF	TGCAGTGCTAGACGCGGGGGCCCCTCCTACAATGAGCAGTTCTTC
TRBV4-3	.	TRBJ1-1	.	CASNQEGGTAEAFF	TGCGCCAGCAACCAAGAGGGCGGAACGGCTGAAGCTTTCTTT
TRBV12-3/TRBV12-4	.	TRBJ1-5	.	CASSLGARAQPQHF	TGTGCCAGCAGTTTGGGAGCGAGGGCCCAGCCCCAGCATTTT
TRBV29-1	TRBD1	TRBJ1-4	.	CSVGQGASEKLFF	TGCAGCGTTGGACAGGGGGCTAGTGAAAAACTGTTTTTT
TRBV28	TRBD1	TRBJ1-4	many	CASSTTGVTNEKLFF	TGTGCCAGCAGTACCACAGGGGTAACTAATGAAAAACTGTTTTTT
TRBV16	.	TRBJ1-2	.	CASSQSSGDGYTF	TGTGCCAGCAGCCAATCGAGTGGGGATGGCTACACCTTC
TRBV9	.	TRBJ2-3	.	CASSEWGFPDTQYF	TGTGCCAGCAGCGAATGGGGTTTCCCAGATACGCAGTATTTT
TRBV12-3/TRBV12-4	.	TRBJ2-3	.	CGSSRPPGTLTDTQYF	TGTGGCAGCAGTCGTCCCCCCGGGACACTCACAGATACGCAGTATTTT
TRBV18	.	TRBJ1-2	.	CASSPREGYTF	TGTGCCAGCTCACCCCGTGAGGGCTACACCTTC
TRBV4-1	TRBD1	TRBJ1-2	.	CASSQAPGQGHGYTF	TGCGCCAGCAGCCAAGCGCCGGGACAGGGTCATGGCTACACCTTC
TRBV29-1	.	TRBJ2-5	many	CSVVVSRGEETQYF	TGCAGCGTTGTCGTCTCGAGGGGGGAAGAGACCCAGTACTTC
TRBV9	.	TRBJ1-6	few	CASSPGVPRNSPLHF	TGTGCCAGCAGCCCAGGGGTCCCGAGGAATTCACCCCTCCACTTT
TRBV21-1	.	TRBJ1-5	.	CASSKQGGDQPQHF	TGTGCCAGCAGCAAACAAGGGGGGGATCAGCCCCAGCATTTT
TRBV27	TRBD1	TRBJ2-7	.	CASRATGGYEQYF	TGTGCCAGCAGGGCTACAGGGGGCTACGAGCAGTACTTC
TRBV7-8	TRBD2	TRBJ2-2	few	CASSPPLGGGIGELFF	TGTGCCAGCAGCCCCCCCTTGGGGGGGGGTATCGGGGAGCTGTTTTTT
TRBV2	.	TRBJ2-1	.	CASSADNYNEQFF	TGTGCCAGCAGTGCGGATAACTACAATGAGCAGTTCTTC
TRBV20-1	.	TRBJ2-5	few	CSAHTRPGPGETQYF	TGCAGTGCTCATACCCGACCGGGCCCCGGAGAGACCCAGTACTTC
TRBV5-1	TRBD2	TRBJ2-5	.	CASTPGRVETQYF	TGCGCCAGCACCCCAGGGAGGGTAGAGACCCAGTACTTC
TRBV7-2	TRBD1	TRBJ1-2	few	CASSLARGRFNYGYTF	TGTGCCAGCAGCTTAGCCAGGGGGAGATTTAACTATGGCTACACCTTC
TRBV24-1	.	TRBJ2-3	few	CATSSAADTQYF	TGTGCCACCTCTAGCGCCGCAGATACGCAGTATTTT